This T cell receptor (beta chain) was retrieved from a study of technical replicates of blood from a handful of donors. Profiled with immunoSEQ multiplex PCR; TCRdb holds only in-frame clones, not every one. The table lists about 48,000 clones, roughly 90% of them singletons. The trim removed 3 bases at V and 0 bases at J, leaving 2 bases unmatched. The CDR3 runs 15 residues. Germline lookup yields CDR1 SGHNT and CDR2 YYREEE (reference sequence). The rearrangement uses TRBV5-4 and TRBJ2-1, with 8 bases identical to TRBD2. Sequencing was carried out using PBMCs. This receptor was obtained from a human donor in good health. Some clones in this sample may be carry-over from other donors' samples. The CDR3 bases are TGTGCCAGCAGCTCGGGAGGGGGCTCCTACAATGAGCAGTTCTTC. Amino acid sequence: CASSSGGGSYNEQFF. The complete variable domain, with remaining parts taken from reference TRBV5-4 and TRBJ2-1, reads ETGVTQSPTHLIKTRGQQVTLRCSSQSGHNTVSWYQQALGQGPQFIFQYYREEENGRGNFPPRFSGLQFPNYSSELNVNALELDDSALYLCASSSGGGSYNEQFFGPGTRLTVL.